The 10 T cell receptor beta chains below all came from one sample that was sequenced in a study of blood T cell repertoires in COVID-19. Measured with immunoSEQ multiplex PCR; TCRdb has only the in-frame clones, and not every one. The sample has about 410,000 clones, 75% to 90% seen once; the top ten hold 1.5% to 1.8%. Sequencing input: peripheral blood. The receptors were gathered from a woman aged 40 to 50 with COVID-19, enrolled during active disease.

The gene calls are TRBV4-2 and TRBJ2-1, with TRBD2 matching 13 bases. The CDR3 consists of 16 residues. V lost 1 base, J lost 6 bases, and 3 bases stayed unmatched. Germline V lookup: CDR1 LGHNA, CDR2 YNFKEQ. CDR3 amino acids: CASSQGTSGRANEQFF. In DNA, the CDR3 is TGTGCCAGCAGCCAAGGAACTAGCGGGAGGGCCAATGAGCAGTTCTTC.

The V gene is TRBV4-1, the J gene TRBJ1-6; 7 bases map to TRBD1. V shed 3 bases, J shed 2 bases, and the junction held 4 bases outside the gene matches. Germline V CDR1 and CDR2: MGHRA, YSYEKL. This CDR3 contains 16 residues. The CDR3 protein is CASSQGGQTYNSPLHF. The CDR3 DNA sequence: TGCGCCAGCAGCCAGGGGGGACAGACCTATAATTCACCCCTCCACTTT.

CDR3 sequence reads: CAISEPRANYGYTF. As DNA, the CDR3 is TGTGCCATCAGTGAGCCGCGGGCTAACTATGGCTACACCTTC. The chain links TRBV10-3 to TRBJ1-2; D is uncertain. The V end lost 2 bases, the J end lost 0 bases, and 7 bases lay between the germline ends. The CDR3 loop spans 14 amino acids. The germline gives CDR1 ENHRY, CDR2 SYGVKD.

This clone was detected once. The chain joins TRBV19 to TRBJ1-4; the D is unclear. The V gene lost 3 bases and the J gene lost 1 base, with 6 bases spanning the gap. The germline CDR1 and CDR2 sequences are LNHDA and SQIVND (reference sequence). The CDR3 is 14 amino acids. The CDR3: CASSMRQTNEKLFF. Written as DNA, the CDR3 is TGTGCCAGTAGTATGAGACAAACTAATGAAAAACTGTTTTTT.

CDR3 in amino acids: CAWEHTGTESGYTF. Here the CDR3 DNA reads TGTGCCTGGGAACACACAGGGACCGAGTCTGGCTACACCTTC. This chain joins TRBV30 and TRBJ1-2; D is possibly TRBD1 (6 bases). The V end lost 5 bases, the J end lost 7 bases, and 20 bases lay between the germline ends. The CDR3 extends over 14 amino acids. Germline CDR1 is GTSNPN and CDR2 is SVGIG (reference sequence).

The chain carries TRBV10-3 and TRBJ1-2; D may be TRBD1 (5 bases). In germline, CDR1 is ENHRY, CDR2 SYGVKD. The V gene lost 5 bases and the J gene lost 2 bases, with 9 bases spanning the gap. CDR3 length: 13 residues. The CDR3 is CAISQGGNYGYTF. The CDR3, as DNA: TGTGCCATCAGTCAGGGAGGGAACTATGGCTACACCTTC.

This clone appeared a single time. The same CDR3 arises from other DNA sequences in this sample as well. This sequence joins TRBV5-1 and TRBJ2-5; tentative D call: TRBD1 (6 bases). This CDR3 is 13 amino acids long. V dropped 1 base and J dropped 3 bases, with 7 bases sitting between them. Per germline, CDR1 SGHRS and CDR2 YFSETQ. The CDR3 loop is CASSLYREETQYF. DNA for the CDR3: TGCGCCAGCAGCTTGTACAGGGAAGAGACCCAGTACTTC. The full variable domain, its missing parts supplied by reference TRBV5-1 and TRBJ2-5, is KAGVTQTPRYLIKTRGQQVTLSCSPISGHRSVSWYQQTPGQGLQFLFEYFSETQRNKGNFPGRFSGRQFSNSRSEMNVSTLELGDSALYLCASSLYREETQYFGPGTRLLVL.

V and J are TRBV7-2 and TRBJ2-2; TRBD1 matches at 10 bases. J gave up 6 bases and V 4 bases, and 5 bases lay outside the gene matches. CDR1 and CDR2 (germline): SGHTA, FQGNSA. The CDR3 runs to 15 residues. CDR3 bases: TGTGCCAGCAGCTCGGGACAGGGGCGAGCCGGGGAGCTGTTTTTT. Its translation is CASSSGQGRAGELFF.

Written as DNA, the CDR3 is TGTGCCAGTAGTATAGATACAGGGAACACTGAAGCTTTCTTT. Translated: CASSIDTGNTEAFF. The gene calls are TRBV19 and TRBJ1-1; maybe TRBD1 (5 bases). CDR1 is LNHDA and CDR2 is SQIVND in the germline V gene (reference sequence). The V and J ends lost 0 bases and 1 base respectively, with 6 bases between them. This CDR3 is built from 14 residues.

This clone was picked up one time. The chain couples TRBV30 to TRBJ2-7; 7 bases fit TRBD1. Germline assignment: CDR1 GTSNPN and CDR2 SVGIG (reference sequence). V lost 7 bases and J lost 0; bases outside the gene matches: 6. This CDR3 has 13 amino acids. This CDR3 is CALLQGSSYEQYF. CDR3 nucleotide sequence: TGTGCCTTGTTACAGGGGAGCTCCTACGAGCAGTACTTC.